This T cell receptor beta chain appears in the sequencing data of a study of shared clonotypes between healthy human individuals. Findings of the study overall: Clonotype sharing across several donors was observed for about 5.2% of naive CD4 clonotypes.

DNA at approximately 200 ng, approximately 30,000 T cell genomes, went into sorted-subset replicate PCRs. The table came from immunoSEQ multiplex PCR; TCRdb's copy has only in-frame clones and leaves some out. The table shows millions of clones, with approximately 90% occurring only once. Concerning this clone itself: The target antigen is unknown.

The CDR3 is 15 amino acids. CDR1 and CDR2 (germline): SGHAT, FQNNGV. V lost 1 base, J lost 2 bases, and 8 bases lay in between. Sequenced input: naive CD4+ T cells sorted from blood. Subset of the sample: CD45RA+ positively selected. The rearrangement joins TRBV11-2 to TRBJ2-2; possibly TRBD2 for D (5 bases). The source of this sequence is a man aged 18 to 29 in good health. As DNA, the CDR3 is TGTGCCAGCAGCTTAGCCGGGAAAAACACCGGGGAGCTGTTTTTT. Amino acid sequence: CASSLAGKNTGELFF.